The rows below give T cell receptor beta chains drawn from one sample of a study of beta chain features in type 1 diabetes. Sequencing was performed with immunoSEQ multiplex PCR; in TCRdb, only in-frame clones are kept and a portion is missing. The table shows about 450,000 clones, with roughly 10% occurring only once. The specimen was naive CD4+ T cells from blood. These receptors originate from a woman between 18 and 29 years old in good health. Both conserved end residues are part of each CDR3. A D gene is named only where the DNA matches it firmly. Some rows mark clone size as missing; the rest say once, few, many or name a class of expanded clone.

J gene: TRBJ2-7; D gene: TRBD2; V gene: TRBV2; clone size: few; CDR3 protein: CASTRSGGNYEQYF; CDR3 DNA: TGTGCCAGCACCCGTAGCGGGGGAAACTACGAGCAGTACTTC
J gene: TRBJ2-2; D gene: .; V gene: TRBV27; clone size: .; CDR3 protein: CASSFLGPNTGELFF; CDR3 DNA: TGTGCCAGCAGTTTTTTGGGGCCAAACACCGGGGAGCTGTTTTTT
J gene: TRBJ2-1; D gene: TRBD1; V gene: TRBV19; clone size: .; CDR3 protein: CASSARDRVAYNEQFF; CDR3 DNA: TGTGCCAGTAGTGCCCGCGACAGGGTAGCCTACAATGAGCAGTTCTTC
J gene: TRBJ1-2; D gene: .; V gene: TRBV30; clone size: few; CDR3 protein: CAWSRVGYTF; CDR3 DNA: TGTGCCTGGAGTCGGGTTGGCTACACCTTC
J gene: TRBJ1-6; D gene: .; V gene: TRBV5-1; clone size: .; CDR3 protein: CASSFSGAPSPLHF; CDR3 DNA: TGCGCCAGCAGCTTTTCGGGGGCACCCTCACCCCTCCACTTT
J gene: TRBJ2-1; D gene: .; V gene: TRBV6-6; clone size: .; CDR3 protein: CASSRQPYNEQFF; CDR3 DNA: TGTGCCAGCAGCAGACAGCCTTACAATGAGCAGTTCTTC
J gene: TRBJ2-1; D gene: TRBD1; V gene: TRBV5-1; clone size: few; CDR3 protein: CASSGTGSYEQFF; CDR3 DNA: TGCGCCAGCAGCGGGACAGGGAGCTATGAGCAGTTCTTC
J gene: TRBJ2-5; D gene: TRBD1; V gene: TRBV29-1; clone size: .; CDR3 protein: CSVDRQGQETQYF; CDR3 DNA: TGCAGCGTTGATCGACAGGGTCAAGAGACCCAGTACTTC
J gene: TRBJ2-5; D gene: .; V gene: TRBV29-1; clone size: few; CDR3 protein: CSVEELTAETQYF; CDR3 DNA: TGCAGCGTTGAGGAATTGACAGCCGAGACCCAGTACTTC
J gene: TRBJ2-1; D gene: .; V gene: TRBV11-2; clone size: few; CDR3 protein: CASSLEVSFSGEQFF; CDR3 DNA: TGTGCCAGCAGCTTAGAGGTCTCATTTAGCGGTGAGCAGTTCTTC
J gene: TRBJ2-2; D gene: .; V gene: TRBV23-1; clone size: few; CDR3 protein: CASSPSGIGELFF; CDR3 DNA: TGCGCCAGCAGTCCGTCAGGGATCGGGGAGCTGTTTTTT
J gene: TRBJ1-4; D gene: .; V gene: TRBV2; clone size: .; CDR3 protein: CAIKGTFLSGKLFF; CDR3 DNA: TGTGCCATTAAAGGGACTTTTCTAAGCGGAAAACTGTTTTTT
J gene: TRBJ2-1; D gene: .; V gene: TRBV9; clone size: .; CDR3 protein: CASSVEVGVERLGEQFF; CDR3 DNA: TGTGCCAGCAGCGTAGAGGTAGGGGTAGAGCGGCTTGGTGAGCAGTTCTTC
J gene: TRBJ1-2; D gene: .; V gene: TRBV29-1; clone size: .; CDR3 protein: CSVEDSEANYGYTF; CDR3 DNA: TGCAGCGTTGAAGACTCCGAAGCTAACTATGGCTACACCTTC
J gene: TRBJ2-7; D gene: .; V gene: TRBV30; clone size: .; CDR3 protein: CAWRVAGMGSYEQYF; CDR3 DNA: TGTGCCTGGAGGGTGGCAGGGATGGGCTCCTACGAGCAGTACTTC
J gene: TRBJ1-5; D gene: .; V gene: TRBV29-1; clone size: .; CDR3 protein: CSVLTDSNQPQHF; CDR3 DNA: TGCAGCGTTTTGACAGATAGCAATCAGCCCCAGCATTTT
J gene: TRBJ1-6; D gene: .; V gene: TRBV21-1; clone size: .; CDR3 protein: CASSKEEGPVRETLHF; CDR3 DNA: TGTGCCAGCAGCAAAGAAGAGGGACCCGTTAGGGAAACCCTCCACTTT
J gene: TRBJ2-5; D gene: .; V gene: TRBV28; clone size: .; CDR3 protein: CASSLNPGGRAQYF; CDR3 DNA: TGTGCCAGCAGTTTAAACCCAGGCGGTCGGGCCCAGTACTTC
J gene: TRBJ2-4; D gene: .; V gene: TRBV9; clone size: .; CDR3 protein: CASSPQRVTGAKNIQYF; CDR3 DNA: TGTGCCAGCAGCCCTCAGAGGGTTACAGGGGCCAAAAACATTCAGTACTTC
J gene: TRBJ1-1; D gene: .; V gene: TRBV7-9; clone size: few; CDR3 protein: CASSKDSPNTEAFF; CDR3 DNA: TGTGCCAGCAGCAAAGACAGTCCCAACACTGAAGCTTTCTTT
J gene: TRBJ2-3; D gene: .; V gene: TRBV5-1; clone size: many; CDR3 protein: CASSVTDTQYF; CDR3 DNA: TGCGCCAGCAGCGTCACAGATACGCAGTATTTT
J gene: TRBJ2-1; D gene: .; V gene: TRBV7-8; clone size: few; CDR3 protein: CASSLTTGVVVREQFF; CDR3 DNA: TGTGCCAGCAGCTTAACTACGGGAGTTGTAGTTAGGGAGCAGTTCTTC
J gene: TRBJ2-1; D gene: TRBD2; V gene: TRBV25-1; clone size: .; CDR3 protein: CASSGRVAGVSYNEQFF; CDR3 DNA: TGTGCCAGCAGTGGTCGGGTAGCGGGAGTCTCCTACAATGAGCAGTTCTTC
J gene: TRBJ2-1; D gene: .; V gene: TRBV4-3; clone size: .; CDR3 protein: CASSQEEGGEQFF; CDR3 DNA: TGCGCCAGCAGCCAAGAGGAAGGTGGGGAGCAGTTCTTC
J gene: TRBJ1-2; D gene: .; V gene: TRBV9; clone size: .; CDR3 protein: CASSVDAENYGYTF; CDR3 DNA: TGTGCCAGCAGCGTAGATGCAGAAAACTATGGCTACACCTTC
J gene: TRBJ2-3; D gene: TRBD1; V gene: TRBV5-6; clone size: few; CDR3 protein: CASSYRQGPFTDTQYF; CDR3 DNA: TGTGCCAGCAGCTACCGACAGGGGCCCTTCACAGATACGCAGTATTTT
J gene: TRBJ1-2; D gene: .; V gene: TRBV28; clone size: .; CDR3 protein: CASSFPGSLVHGYTF; CDR3 DNA: TGTGCCAGCAGTTTCCCAGGGTCCTTAGTCCATGGCTACACCTTC
J gene: TRBJ1-4; D gene: .; V gene: TRBV29-1; clone size: many; CDR3 protein: CSARSGEKLFF; CDR3 DNA: TGCAGCGCCAGATCGGGGGAAAAACTGTTTTTT
J gene: TRBJ2-1; D gene: TRBD2; V gene: TRBV30; clone size: .; CDR3 protein: CAWRTSSYNEQFF; CDR3 DNA: TGTGCCTGGAGGACTAGCAGTTACAATGAGCAGTTCTTC
J gene: TRBJ2-1; D gene: .; V gene: TRBV27; clone size: .; CDR3 protein: CASSSYRVDNEQFF; CDR3 DNA: TGTGCCAGCAGTTCGTACAGGGTGGACAATGAGCAGTTCTTC
J gene: TRBJ2-5; D gene: TRBD2; V gene: TRBV5-1; clone size: .; CDR3 protein: CASSFGGSGGETQYF; CDR3 DNA: TGCGCCAGCAGCTTTGGCGGAAGCGGGGGGGAGACCCAGTACTTC
J gene: TRBJ1-2; D gene: .; V gene: TRBV18; clone size: .; CDR3 protein: CASSINQSTGWNYGYTF; CDR3 DNA: TGTGCCAGCTCAATCAACCAGAGTACAGGTTGGAACTATGGCTACACCTTC
J gene: TRBJ2-1; D gene: TRBD1; V gene: TRBV14; clone size: few; CDR3 protein: CASSQLRGRQGSNEQFF; CDR3 DNA: TGTGCCAGCAGCCAACTTCGAGGGAGACAGGGGAGCAATGAGCAGTTCTTC
J gene: TRBJ2-7; D gene: .; V gene: TRBV5-6; clone size: few; CDR3 protein: CASSFRQAQSYEQYF; CDR3 DNA: TGTGCCAGCAGCTTTCGACAGGCCCAATCGTACGAGCAGTACTTC
J gene: TRBJ2-5; D gene: .; V gene: TRBV7-2; clone size: .; CDR3 protein: CASSLGAERAETQYF; CDR3 DNA: TGTGCCAGCAGCTTAGGGGCTGAGCGGGCTGAGACCCAGTACTTC
J gene: TRBJ2-1; D gene: .; V gene: TRBV9; clone size: .; CDR3 protein: CASSARNSGSEQFF; CDR3 DNA: TGTGCCAGCAGCGCCCGAAACAGTGGGAGTGAGCAGTTCTTC
J gene: TRBJ2-1; D gene: .; V gene: TRBV14; clone size: few; CDR3 protein: CASSPTITYNEQFF; CDR3 DNA: TGTGCCAGCAGCCCAACTATTACCTACAATGAGCAGTTCTTC
J gene: TRBJ2-7; D gene: .; V gene: TRBV30; clone size: .; CDR3 protein: CAGSATESSYEQYF; CDR3 DNA: TGTGCCGGGAGTGCTACCGAGAGCTCCTACGAGCAGTACTTC
J gene: TRBJ1-1; D gene: .; V gene: TRBV18; clone size: few; CDR3 protein: CASSPTGLNTEAFF; CDR3 DNA: TGTGCCAGCTCACCGACAGGCTTGAACACTGAAGCTTTCTTT
J gene: TRBJ2-4; D gene: .; V gene: TRBV30; clone size: few; CDR3 protein: CAWRGPLLAQNIQYF; CDR3 DNA: TGTGCCTGGAGGGGCCCGCTTTTGGCCCAAAACATTCAGTACTTC
J gene: TRBJ2-7; D gene: .; V gene: TRBV4-2; clone size: few; CDR3 protein: CASSQARGDPYEQYF; CDR3 DNA: TGTGCCAGCAGCCAAGCCAGAGGGGATCCCTACGAGCAGTACTTC
J gene: TRBJ2-1; D gene: .; V gene: TRBV4-1; clone size: few; CDR3 protein: CASSQVAASYYNEQFF; CDR3 DNA: TGCGCCAGCAGCCAAGTAGCGGCTTCCTACTACAATGAGCAGTTCTTC
J gene: TRBJ2-5; D gene: .; V gene: TRBV7-6; clone size: few; CDR3 protein: CASSLGPTRGETQYF; CDR3 DNA: TGTGCCAGCAGCTTAGGGCCGACTAGGGGAGAGACCCAGTACTTC
J gene: TRBJ2-3; D gene: .; V gene: TRBV28; clone size: few; CDR3 protein: CASSLISDTQYF; CDR3 DNA: TGTGCCAGCAGTTTGATCTCTGATACGCAGTATTTT
J gene: TRBJ1-6; D gene: .; V gene: TRBV9; clone size: .; CDR3 protein: CASSSRTGYNSPLHF; CDR3 DNA: TGTGCCAGCAGCTCACGGACTGGCTATAATTCACCCCTCCACTTT
J gene: TRBJ2-7; D gene: TRBD2; V gene: TRBV7-2; clone size: few; CDR3 protein: CASSPLSGATYEQYF; CDR3 DNA: TGTGCCAGCAGCCCCCTAAGCGGGGCTACCTACGAGCAGTACTTC
J gene: TRBJ2-2; D gene: .; V gene: TRBV28; clone size: .; CDR3 protein: CASNLPNTGELFF; CDR3 DNA: TGTGCCAGCAACCTTCCCAACACCGGGGAGCTGTTTTTT
J gene: TRBJ2-1; D gene: TRBD2; V gene: TRBV28; clone size: .; CDR3 protein: CASSLGGGGYNEQFF; CDR3 DNA: TGTGCCAGCAGTTTGGGAGGCGGGGGGTACAATGAGCAGTTCTTC
J gene: TRBJ2-7; D gene: .; V gene: TRBV9; clone size: .; CDR3 protein: CASSVVPDPRTYEQYF; CDR3 DNA: TGTGCCAGCAGCGTAGTTCCGGACCCCAGGACCTACGAGCAGTACTTC
J gene: TRBJ1-5; D gene: TRBD1; V gene: TRBV7-8; clone size: .; CDR3 protein: CATTGGRSNQPQHF; CDR3 DNA: TGTGCCACTACAGGGGGCAGGAGCAATCAGCCCCAGCATTTT
J gene: TRBJ2-3; D gene: .; V gene: TRBV7-2; clone size: .; CDR3 protein: CASSPRRTDTQYF; CDR3 DNA: TGTGCCAGCAGCCCCCGGCGCACAGATACGCAGTATTTT
J gene: TRBJ2-5; D gene: .; V gene: TRBV5-8; clone size: .; CDR3 protein: CASSLAGRYQETQYF; CDR3 DNA: TGTGCCAGCAGCTTGGCTGGCAGGTACCAAGAGACCCAGTACTTC
J gene: TRBJ1-5; D gene: .; V gene: TRBV5-6; clone size: few; CDR3 protein: CASSVGGVHQPQHF; CDR3 DNA: TGTGCCAGCAGCGTCGGCGGGGTACATCAGCCCCAGCATTTT
J gene: TRBJ2-1; D gene: .; V gene: TRBV11-2; clone size: few; CDR3 protein: CASSLGEGWYYNEQFF; CDR3 DNA: TGTGCCAGCAGCTTAGGCGAGGGCTGGTACTACAATGAGCAGTTCTTC
J gene: TRBJ1-5; D gene: TRBD1; V gene: TRBV29-1; clone size: .; CDR3 protein: CSVGTGGFNQPQHF; CDR3 DNA: TGCAGCGTTGGGACAGGGGGCTTCAATCAGCCCCAGCATTTT
J gene: TRBJ2-1; D gene: .; V gene: TRBV19; clone size: .; CDR3 protein: CASSTGWGNEQFF; CDR3 DNA: TGTGCCAGTAGTACGGGTTGGGGCAATGAGCAGTTCTTC